This is a list of T cell receptor beta chains from one sample in a study of cytomegalovirus exposure and HLA in healthy donors. Assay used: immunoSEQ multiplex PCR; TCRdb lists only in-frame clones, some missing. The sample yields around 110,000 clones, roughly 80% seen once. The sequenced sample was PBMCs. The source is a man aged 25 to 40 in good health and CMV-seropositive. CDR3s include the opening cysteine and the closing phenylalanine or tryptophan. A D gene is named only where the DNA matches it firmly. Some rows have no size entry. The others give once, few or many, or a class for an expanded clone.

J gene: TRBJ2-1
D gene: .
clone size: .
V gene: TRBV15
CDR3 protein: CATSTGQMAGHNEQFF
CDR3 DNA: TGTGCCACCAGCACAGGCCAGATGGCAGGGCACAATGAGCAGTTCTTC

J gene: TRBJ2-7
D gene: .
clone size: few
V gene: TRBV7-5
CDR3 protein: CVRSLARVKEESYEQYF
CDR3 DNA: TGTGTCAGAAGCTTAGCGCGGGTCAAGGAGGAATCCTACGAGCAGTACTTC

J gene: TRBJ2-5
D gene: TRBD1
clone size: once
V gene: TRBV18
CDR3 protein: CASSRAGTGKETQYF
CDR3 DNA: TGTGCCAGCTCACGCGCCGGGACAGGGAAAGAGACCCAGTACTTC

J gene: TRBJ2-7
D gene: TRBD1
clone size: .
V gene: TRBV6-5
CDR3 protein: CASSTGGDEQYF
CDR3 DNA: TGTGCCAGCAGTACAGGGGGCGACGAGCAGTACTTC

J gene: TRBJ1-6
D gene: .
clone size: once
V gene: TRBV5-1
CDR3 protein: CASSLEPYSPLHF
CDR3 DNA: TGCGCCAGCAGCTTGGAGCCTTATTCACCCCTCCACTTT

J gene: TRBJ1-4
D gene: TRBD1
clone size: .
V gene: TRBV15
CDR3 protein: CATSTRQGSANEKLFF
CDR3 DNA: TGTGCCACCAGCACCCGACAGGGGTCAGCTAATGAAAAACTGTTTTTT

J gene: TRBJ2-3
D gene: TRBD2
clone size: .
V gene: TRBV9
CDR3 protein: CASSVGRGTDTQYF
CDR3 DNA: TGTGCCAGCAGCGTCGGGCGGGGGACAGATACGCAGTATTTT

J gene: TRBJ2-7
D gene: .
clone size: .
V gene: TRBV2
CDR3 protein: CASSAQAYEQYF
CDR3 DNA: TGTGCCAGCAGTGCACAGGCCTACGAGCAGTACTTC

J gene: TRBJ1-5
D gene: TRBD1
clone size: .
V gene: TRBV15
CDR3 protein: CASNRGQGPEEPQHF
CDR3 DNA: TGTGCCTCAAACCGGGGACAGGGGCCGGAGGAGCCCCAGCATTTT

J gene: TRBJ2-2
D gene: TRBD2
clone size: .
V gene: TRBV7-2
CDR3 protein: CASSRGGLQSTGELFF
CDR3 DNA: TGTGCCAGCAGCCGGGGGGGGCTCCAAAGCACCGGGGAGCTGTTTTTT

J gene: TRBJ1-2
D gene: .
clone size: .
V gene: TRBV18
CDR3 protein: CASSPATANYGYTF
CDR3 DNA: TGTGCCAGCTCACCCGCGACAGCTAACTATGGCTACACCTTC

J gene: TRBJ1-3
D gene: TRBD1
clone size: .
V gene: TRBV28
CDR3 protein: CAIQGPGSGNTIYF
CDR3 DNA: TGTGCCATACAGGGGCCGGGCTCTGGAAACACCATATATTTT

J gene: TRBJ2-3
D gene: TRBD2
clone size: .
V gene: TRBV10-3
CDR3 protein: CAISEDGGDTDTQYF
CDR3 DNA: TGTGCCATCAGTGAAGACGGGGGGGACACAGATACGCAGTATTTT

J gene: TRBJ2-1
D gene: TRBD2
clone size: .
V gene: TRBV5-1
CDR3 protein: CASSIGLGAINEQFF
CDR3 DNA: TGCGCCAGCAGCATAGGACTAGGGGCGATCAATGAGCAGTTCTTC

J gene: TRBJ2-7
D gene: .
clone size: medium-sized
V gene: TRBV13
CDR3 protein: CASSLGQGEDEQYF
CDR3 DNA: TGTGCCAGCAGCTTGGGGCAGGGGGAGGACGAGCAGTACTTC

J gene: TRBJ2-3
D gene: .
clone size: once
V gene: TRBV5-4
CDR3 protein: CASSLDRGADTQYF
CDR3 DNA: TGTGCCAGCAGCTTGGATCGGGGGGCGGATACGCAGTATTTT

J gene: TRBJ1-2
D gene: .
clone size: .
V gene: TRBV7-3
CDR3 protein: CASSFSGEGRLGDGYTF
CDR3 DNA: TGTGCCAGCAGCTTCTCGGGGGAGGGGCGTTTGGGGGATGGCTACACCTTC

J gene: TRBJ2-2
D gene: .
clone size: .
V gene: TRBV6-6
CDR3 protein: CASRTPSDTGELFF
CDR3 DNA: TGTGCCAGCAGGACCCCTAGCGACACCGGGGAGCTGTTTTTT

J gene: TRBJ1-5
D gene: TRBD1
clone size: .
V gene: TRBV19
CDR3 protein: CASSSSGGPFNQPQHF
CDR3 DNA: TGTGCCAGTAGTTCGTCAGGGGGCCCTTTCAATCAGCCCCAGCATTTT

J gene: TRBJ1-3
D gene: TRBD1
clone size: .
V gene: TRBV18
CDR3 protein: CASSRGQENFGEDTIYF
CDR3 DNA: TGTGCCAGCTCACGCGGACAGGAAAATTTCGGTGAGGACACCATATATTTT

J gene: TRBJ1-5
D gene: .
clone size: .
V gene: TRBV28
CDR3 protein: CASSSLTVYSNQPQHF
CDR3 DNA: TGTGCCAGCAGTTCCTTGACTGTGTATAGCAATCAGCCCCAGCATTTT

J gene: TRBJ2-1
D gene: TRBD2
clone size: .
V gene: TRBV4-2
CDR3 protein: CASSQGTSGAYLQFF
CDR3 DNA: TGTGCCAGCAGCCAAGGGACTAGCGGGGCTTATTTGCAGTTCTTC

J gene: TRBJ1-1
D gene: TRBD1
clone size: .
V gene: TRBV29-1
CDR3 protein: CSATGGRNTEAFF
CDR3 DNA: TGCAGCGCAACAGGGGGGAGGAACACTGAAGCTTTCTTT

J gene: TRBJ2-7
D gene: .
clone size: few
V gene: TRBV11-1
CDR3 protein: CASSFEQGYEQYF
CDR3 DNA: TGTGCCAGCAGCTTCGAACAGGGCTACGAGCAGTACTTC

J gene: TRBJ1-5
D gene: .
clone size: .
V gene: TRBV28
CDR3 protein: CASRQGGGNQPQHF
CDR3 DNA: TGTGCCAGCAGACAGGGCGGAGGCAATCAGCCCCAGCATTTT

J gene: TRBJ1-4
D gene: .
clone size: .
V gene: TRBV2
CDR3 protein: CASSPVSGKVELFF
CDR3 DNA: TGTGCCAGCAGCCCGGTCTCAGGGAAGGTGGAACTGTTTTTT

J gene: TRBJ1-1
D gene: TRBD1
clone size: once
V gene: TRBV30
CDR3 protein: CAWSVGTGGTEAFF
CDR3 DNA: TGTGCCTGGAGTGTGGGGACAGGAGGCACTGAAGCTTTCTTT

J gene: TRBJ1-3
D gene: TRBD1
clone size: .
V gene: TRBV5-4
CDR3 protein: CASSSPGQGGSGNTIYF
CDR3 DNA: TGTGCCAGCAGCTCCCCGGGACAGGGAGGTTCTGGAAACACCATATATTTT

J gene: TRBJ2-1
D gene: .
clone size: .
V gene: TRBV5-1
CDR3 protein: CASSLLAGANNEQFF
CDR3 DNA: TGCGCCAGCAGCTTGTTAGCTGGAGCAAACAATGAGCAGTTCTTC